One and the same sample provided the 26 T cell receptor beta chains below, sequenced in a study of T cells after posttransplantation cyclophosphamide (dated by TCRdb to 2015 to 2016). The meaning of the sample's treatment or condition label: high-dose cyclophosphamide on days +3 and +4 as single-agent GVHD prophylaxis. For conditioning, the PTCy patients got busulfan and fludarabine, then a related or unrelated marrow graft, followed by cyclophosphamide on days +3 and +4. The library was made by the immunoSEQ multiplex PCR assay. TCRdb limited this immuneACCESS table to in-frame rearrangements with V and J called. A share of clones is missing; checked studies link under half to unresolved V genes, and the rest is unexplained. The table gives about 14,000 clones for this sample, with none occurring only once. 20% to 25% of the sample lies in the top ten. This specimen was PBMCs, taken around 1,200 days after allogeneic stem cell transplant with posttransplant cyclophosphamide. The receptors stem from a female patient in her forties or fifties who received an allogeneic stem cell transplant from a related donor, was CMV-positive, and had no GVHD. A transplant means some T cells may be of graft donor rather than patient origin.

The table lists this clone with a few counts. The chain uses TRBV25-1 and TRBJ2-2; TRBD2 matches 8 bases. The length of the CDR3 is 17 residues. The V and J ends lost 3 bases and 2 bases, in that order; junction bases with no gene match: 8. Germline-derived CDR1 and CDR2 are MGHDK and SYGVNS. CDR3 sequence: CASSEVGGVLNTGELFF. CDR3 in DNA: TGTGCCAGCAGTGAGGTCGGGGGGGTCCTTAACACCGGGGAGCTGTTTTTT.

This clone was found a few times. V is TRBV29-1 and J is TRBJ1-2, with D perhaps matching TRBD1 (5 bases). This CDR3 comprises 13 residues. CDR1 SQVTM and CDR2 ANQGSEA come from the germline V gene. The V gene lost 6 bases and the J gene lost 2 bases, with 13 bases spanning the gap. CDR3 protein: CSVRWQGNYGYTF. The CDR3 nucleotides are TGCAGCGTGAGGTGGCAGGGAAACTATGGCTACACCTTC.

The sample holds many counts of this clone. The chain joins TRBV10-3 to TRBJ1-3; possible D gene TRBD1, 5 bases. CDR1 and CDR2 from the germline V gene are ENHRY and SYGVKD. Trimming removed 2 bases at V and 7 bases at J, with 9 bases between. The CDR3 extends over 13 amino acids. CDR3 region: CAISEPGGNTIYF. CDR3 bases: TGTGCCATCAGTGAGCCCGGGGGGAACACCATATATTTT.

The rearrangement uses TRBV14 and TRBJ2-1, with D tentatively TRBD1 (5 bases). The length of the CDR3 is 16 residues. Germline CDR1 is SGHDN and CDR2 is FVKESK. V lost 5 bases and J 5 bases, leaving 19 bases between the germline ends. The CDR3 DNA reads as TGTGCCAGCAGCGGCCGAGCCAGGGTAGAAGACAATGAGCAGTTCTTC. Translation gives CASSGRARVEDNEQFF.

The chain links TRBV19 to TRBJ2-5, with 12 bases identical to TRBD1. The J call may be mistaken, given a closer DNA end match to TRBJ2-7. The CDR3 contains 16 residues. Germline lookup yields CDR1 LNHDA and CDR2 SQIVND (reference sequence). This CDR3 reads CASSISGTGGAYEQYF. DNA of the CDR3: TGTGCCAGTAGTATATCTGGGACAGGGGGCGCCTACGAGCAGTACTTC.

This clone was observed at least ten times. The chain is built from TRBV9 and TRBJ2-5; weak D call: TRBD1 (5 bases). The CDR3 extends over 15 amino acids. Trimming took 4 bases from V and 5 from J, leaving 18 bases between them. Looked up from germline, CDR1 is SGDLS and CDR2 is YYNGEE. CDR3 sequence (DNA): TGTGCCAGCAGCTCAGCAGGGTTGTTTTGGGAGACCCAGTACTTC. Amino acids: CASSSAGLFWETQYF.

This clone came up many times. The genes are TRBV4-1 and TRBJ2-1; D perhaps matches TRBD1 (5 bases). The germline V and J ends were trimmed by 0 bases and 4 bases, with 7 bases remaining between them. The CDR3 covers 14 residues. Per germline, CDR1 MGHRA and CDR2 YSYEKL. CDR3: CASSQEGLYNEQFF. Here the CDR3 DNA reads TGCGCCAGCAGCCAAGAGGGGCTGTACAATGAGCAGTTCTTC.

The chain recombines TRBV9 with TRBJ2-5; 9 nucleotides match TRBD1. The assigned J gene may be wrong: the sequence end matches TRBJ2-7 better. This CDR3 region has 15 residues. Looked up from germline, CDR1 is SGDLS and CDR2 is YYNGEE. CDR3 amino acids: CASSVGWDRVTEQYF. The CDR3 region has the DNA TGTGCCAGCAGCGTAGGGTGGGACAGGGTTACCGAGCAGTACTTC.

This clone was counted ten times or more. This chain uses TRBV4-3 with TRBJ2-3; D may be TRBD2 (6 bases). V lost 0 bases and J lost 4, with 17 bases in between. The germline V gene has CDR1 LGHNA and CDR2 YSLEER. The CDR3 sequence is 17 residues long. CDR3 loop: CASSQEARAGVPDTQYF. DNA of the CDR3: TGCGCCAGCAGCCAAGAAGCGCGAGCGGGTGTTCCAGATACGCAGTATTTT.

This clone was counted many times. DNA for the CDR3: TGTGCCAGCAGTTCGTGGGGGGGGGCTAAACAGCCCCAGCATTTT. Its protein is CASSSWGGAKQPQHF. The chain is built from TRBV27 and TRBJ1-5; maybe TRBD1 (6 bases). Germline CDR1 reads MNHEY; CDR2 reads SMNVEV (reference sequence). This CDR3 spans 15 amino acids. With 4 bases removed from V and 7 bases from J, the gap between germline ends came to 17 bases.

This clone appeared many times. Other DNA sequences from this sample encode an identical CDR3 as well. The chain couples TRBV18 to TRBJ1-3, with D unresolved. The CDR3 is made up of 18 amino acids. Germline V lookup: CDR1 KGHSH, CDR2 LQKENI. Trimming shortened V by 6 bases and J by 0 bases, and 21 bases separated the two germline ends. CDR3 protein: CASSELEGPSSSGNTIYF. CDR3 in DNA: TGTGCCAGCTCGGAACTGGAGGGCCCCTCAAGCTCTGGAAACACCATATATTTT. The full variable domain, in which reference TRBV18 and TRBJ1-3 provide the parts outside the CDR3, is NAGVMQNPRHLVRRRGQEARLRCSPMKGHSHVYWYRQLPEEGLKFMVYLQKENIIDESGMPKERFSAEFPKEGPSILRIQQVVRGDSAAYFCASSELEGPSSSGNTIYFGEGSWLTVV.

The chain carries TRBV25-1 and TRBJ2-5; 7 positions match TRBD1. CDR1 is MGHDK, CDR2 SYGVNS, per germline. The CDR3 spans 15 residues. After removal of 0 bases from V and 5 bases from J, the junction contained 6 bases not matched to a gene. CDR3 region: CASSEYGDSYETQYF. The CDR3 DNA follows: TGTGCCAGCAGTGAATATGGGGACAGCTATGAGACCCAGTACTTC.

This clone was observed at least ten times. V is TRBV6-1 and J is TRBJ2-1; D is unresolved. The CDR3 is made up of 14 amino acids. Germline assignment: CDR1 MNHNS and CDR2 SASEGT. Deletions cut 7 bases from V and 0 bases from J, with 10 bases between. DNA of the CDR3: TGTGCCAGCAAGAAAAGCTTCTCCTACAATGAGCAGTTCTTC. Protein: CASKKSFSYNEQFF.

This clone was counted at least ten times. The rearrangement joins TRBV6-1 to TRBJ2-7; D possibly corresponds to TRBD1 (6 bases). Germline lookup yields CDR1 MNHNS and CDR2 SASEGT. The CDR3 is 15 residues long. Trimming took 1 base from V and 2 from J, leaving 12 bases between them. The CDR3 loop is CASSEGAGEAYEQYF. The CDR3 region has the DNA TGTGCCAGCAGTGAAGGGGCAGGGGAAGCCTACGAGCAGTACTTC.

This clone was detected ten times or more. The chain recombines TRBV6-1 with TRBJ2-7; D call uncertain. The germline V gene encodes CDR1 MNHNS and CDR2 SASEGT. The ends were cut back, 6 bases at V and 4 bases at J, with 10 bases in the middle. This CDR3 contains 12 residues. This CDR3 reads CASSETAYEQYF. DNA of the CDR3: TGTGCCAGCAGCGAAACAGCTTACGAGCAGTACTTC.

There are many counts of this clone. The V gene is TRBV7-6, the J gene TRBJ2-5; TRBD1 is a possible D gene (6 bases). The V gene lost 5 bases and the J gene lost 0 bases, with 10 bases spanning the gap. Germline CDR1 SGHVS, CDR2 FNYEAQ. The CDR3 spans 14 residues. CDR3 in DNA: TGTGCCAGCAGCAACAGGGAGTACCAAGAGACCCAGTACTTC. This sequence encodes CASSNREYQETQYF.

This clone was counted many times. The chain joins TRBV6-5 to TRBJ1-5; D may be TRBD1 (6 bases). There are 15 residues in the CDR3. V was cut by 0 bases and J by 9 bases, with 15 bases left in between. Germline CDR1 and CDR2: MNHEY and SVGAGI. CDR3 DNA sequence: TGTGCCAGCAGTTACTCTTTGGACAGCGAAGGGCCCCAGCATTTT. Translated: CASSYSLDSEGPQHF.

This clone was counted ten times or more. The sample carries other DNA sequences with the same CDR3. This rearrangement joins TRBV4-1 to TRBJ2-5; TRBD2 might be the D (5 bases). Germline V gene data show CDR1 as MGHRA and CDR2 as YSYEKL. The ends were cut back, 1 base at V and 4 bases at J, with 10 bases in the middle. The CDR3 covers 14 residues. CDR3 region: CASSQVSGRETQYF. CDR3 DNA: TGCGCCAGCAGCCAAGTATCGGGGAGAGAGACCCAGTACTTC.

This clone was counted at least ten times. V and J are TRBV4-2 and TRBJ1-1; 7 bases agree with TRBD1. This CDR3 region has 15 residues. V was clipped by 3 bases and J by 2 bases; unmatched bases: 6. Germline V gene sequence: CDR1 LGHNA, CDR2 YNFKEQ. This chain's CDR3 is CASSHYTGVNTEAFF. The CDR3 coding sequence is TGTGCCAGCAGCCATTATACAGGGGTCAACACTGAAGCTTTCTTT.

This clone was observed many times. The rearrangement links TRBV21-1 to TRBJ2-1; TRBD1 reflects the table's D call only, with no check against the DNA. TRBV21-1 is a known pseudogene. The CDR3 is made up of 14 amino acids. The CDR3 nucleotides are TGTGCCAGCAGCAATATAGGGGTCTACAATGAGCAGTTCTTC. Amino acid sequence: CASSNIGVYNEQFF.

In its sample, this clone was seen many times. The V call is TRBV5-1, the J call TRBJ1-1, with D perhaps TRBD1 (6 bases). This CDR3 is 15 amino acids long. Germline CDR1 reads SGHRS; CDR2 reads YFSETQ. The ends were cut back, 3 bases at V and 0 bases at J, with 12 bases in the middle. In DNA form, the CDR3 reads TGCGCCAGCAGCTCCCGGGACATTATGAACACTGAAGCTTTCTTT. It yields the protein CASSSRDIMNTEAFF. The full variable domain, its missing parts supplied by reference TRBV5-1 and TRBJ1-1, is KAGVTQTPRYLIKTRGQQVTLSCSPISGHRSVSWYQQTPGQGLQFLFEYFSETQRNKGNFPGRFSGRQFSNSRSEMNVSTLELGDSALYLCASSSRDIMNTEAFFGQGTRLTVV.

CDR3 bases: TGCGCCAGCAGCTTGGTTGGGACAGGGGGCTATGGCTACACCTTC. Protein product: CASSLVGTGGYGYTF. V and J are TRBV5-1 and TRBJ1-2; the match to TRBD1 covers 11 bases. Per germline, CDR1 SGHRS and CDR2 YFSETQ. The CDR3 totals 15 residues. The J segment lost 4 bases and the V segment lost 0 bases, leaving 2 bases of the junction unmatched.

This clone was picked up a small number of times. The chain uses TRBV7-9 and TRBJ2-3; 12 bases map to TRBD2. Trimming cost V 3 bases and J 0 bases; bases outside gene matches: 10. The CDR3 length is 19 residues. Germline CDR1 SEHNR, CDR2 FQNEAQ (reference sequence). The CDR3 sequence is CASSFTSSGGAFSTDTQYF. The CDR3 DNA sequence: TGTGCCAGCAGCTTTACCTCTAGCGGGGGGGCCTTTAGCACAGATACGCAGTATTTT.

This clone was seen many times. The chain's CDR3 is CASSTGGEGEKLFF. The CDR3 coding sequence is TGTGCCAGCAGTACCGGGGGGGAAGGGGAAAAACTGTTTTTT. This chain links TRBV28 with TRBJ1-4, with D perhaps matching TRBD1 (5 bases). This CDR3 is 14 amino acids long. Trimming stripped 5 bases from V and 8 bases from J, with 15 bases between. CDR1 is MDHEN, CDR2 SYDVKM, per germline.

The table lists this clone with many counts. This chain uses TRBV19 with TRBJ2-7, with D maybe TRBD1 (7 bases). Trimming left V 4 bases short and J 4 bases short, with 17 bases between. Germline V CDR1 and CDR2: LNHDA, SQIVND (reference sequence). This CDR3 is built from 15 residues. CDR3 amino acids: CASSTGDRGEYEQYF. The CDR3, as DNA: TGTGCCAGTAGTACGGGGGACAGAGGGGAATACGAGCAGTACTTC.

This clone was detected ten times or more. V and J are TRBV6-1 and TRBJ1-1; D uncertain. Germline V lookup: CDR1 MNHNS, CDR2 SASEGT. The CDR3 is 15 residues long. Trimming removed 6 bases from V and 2 bases from J, with 16 bases in between. CDR3 DNA sequence: TGTGCCAGCAGGGGAGAGTCAGTAAGTAACACTGAAGCTTTCTTT. Its translation is CASRGESVSNTEAFF.